This TCR beta chain was sequenced in a study of PD-L1 blockade in urothelial cancer. The length of the CDR3 is 14 residues. Germline CDR1 is ENHRY and CDR2 is SYGVKD. V gave up 10 bases and J gave up 8 bases; unmatched junction bases: 14. Each patient supplied 1 to 8 pretreatment and on-treatment samples. This table comes from immunoSEQ multiplex PCR, and its TCRdb copy is limited to in-frame clones, with some not included. The sample contains 38,000 or so clones, around four fifths of which appear only once. The sequence came from a man between 60 and 70 years old with urothelial cancer. Source: PBMCs, taken around atezolizumab (anti-PD-L1) treatment. The V call is TRBV10-3, the J call TRBJ2-3, with TRBD2 identical over 8 bases. This CDR3 is CATVSGLDKPTQYF. The CDR3 nucleotides are TGTGCCACCGTCTCGGGACTAGATAAACCTACGCAGTATTTT.